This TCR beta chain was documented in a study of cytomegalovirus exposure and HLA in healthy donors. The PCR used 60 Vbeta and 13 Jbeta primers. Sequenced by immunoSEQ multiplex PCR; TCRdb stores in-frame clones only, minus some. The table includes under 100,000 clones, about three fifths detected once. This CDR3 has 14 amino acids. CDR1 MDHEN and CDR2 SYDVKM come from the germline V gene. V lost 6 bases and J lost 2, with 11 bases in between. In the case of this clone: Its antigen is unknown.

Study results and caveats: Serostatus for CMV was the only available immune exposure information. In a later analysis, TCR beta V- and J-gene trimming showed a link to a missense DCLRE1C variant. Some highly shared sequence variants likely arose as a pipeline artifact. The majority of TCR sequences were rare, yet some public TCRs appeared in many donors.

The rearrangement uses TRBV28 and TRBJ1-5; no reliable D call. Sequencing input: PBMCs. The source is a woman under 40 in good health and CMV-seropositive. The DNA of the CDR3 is TGTGCCAGCAGGCGCCATAGAGGCAATCAGCCCCAGCATTTT. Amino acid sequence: CASRRHRGNQPQHF.